What follows are 10 T cell receptor beta chains derived from one specimen sequenced in a study of OX40 agonist ivuxolimab in advanced cancers. Here immunoSEQ multiplex PCR was the method, and the copy in TCRdb shows in-frame clones only, minus some. The table records more than 55,000 clones, 86% of them present only once. The sample was CD4+ or CD8+ T cells sorted from blood, taken in a trial of the OX40 agonist ivuxolimab. The receptors stem from an adult with an advanced solid tumor such as melanoma, head and neck, liver or kidney cancer.

CDR3: CASRLDRELFF. The CDR3 DNA follows: TGTGCCAGCAGGCTCGATAGGGAGCTGTTTTTT. The chain combines TRBV6-1 with TRBJ2-2; D gene unclear. CDR1 and CDR2 from the germline V gene are MNHNS and SASEGT. With 6 bases removed from V and 9 bases from J, the gap between germline ends came to 8 bases. The CDR3 has 11 residues.

This chain uses TRBV7-3 with TRBJ2-1, with 10 bases aligning to TRBD1. In germline, CDR1 is SGHTA, CDR2 FQGTGA. This CDR3 comprises 15 residues. Germline trimming cut 5 bases from V and 8 bases from J; bases unmatched to any gene: 9. The chain's CDR3 is CASSRTGQGIDEQFF. As DNA, the CDR3 is TGTGCCAGCAGCCGAACGGGACAGGGGATCGATGAGCAGTTCTTC.

The rearrangement joins TRBV7-9 to TRBJ1-5, with a weak D call TRBD1 (5 bases). Germline V gene lookup returns CDR1 SEHNR and CDR2 FQNEAQ (reference sequence). The CDR3 has 14 amino acids. The V gene lost 3 bases and the J gene lost 5 bases, with 11 bases spanning the gap. The CDR3 region has the DNA TGTGCCAGCAGCTTGGATAGGGGAGATCAGCCCCAGCATTTT. Protein product: CASSLDRGDQPQHF.

V gene TRBV5-1 combines with J gene TRBJ1-2, with D possibly being TRBD1 (5 bases). Germline V CDR1 and CDR2: SGHRS, YFSETQ. There are 14 residues in the CDR3. V lost 0 bases and J lost 4, with 10 bases in between. The DNA for the CDR3 is TGCGCCAGCAGCTTGGGGGGCAACGGCTATGGCTACACCTTC. Translation: CASSLGGNGYGYTF.

V and J are TRBV25-1 and TRBJ1-4; 8 bases align to TRBD1. Looked up from germline, CDR1 is MGHDK and CDR2 is SYGVNS. The CDR3 is made up of 17 amino acids. V shed 0 bases, J shed 1 base, and the junction held 4 bases outside the gene matches. The CDR3 bases are TGTGCCAGCAGTGAATATCTACAGGGGGGAACTAATGAAAAACTGTTTTTT. This translates into CASSEYLQGGTNEKLFF.

The rearrangement links TRBV14 to TRBJ1-6; D is perhaps TRBD1 (6 bases). V lost 3 bases to trimming and J lost 10 bases, with 10 bases between them. Germline V gives CDR1 SGHDN, CDR2 FVKESK. This CDR3 region has 13 residues. The CDR3 DNA reads as TGTGCCAGCAGCCAGAGGGGGGAATCACCCCTCCACTTT. This gives the protein CASSQRGESPLHF.

CDR3: CASSRPEGGTGELFF. CDR3 coding DNA: TGCGCCAGCAGCCGACCTGAGGGGGGCACCGGGGAGCTGTTTTTT. The chain combines TRBV5-1 with TRBJ2-2; D might be TRBD1 or TRBD2, each matching 6 bases. The CDR3 is made up of 15 amino acids. The germline V gene encodes CDR1 SGHRS and CDR2 YFSETQ. V lost 4 bases, J lost 4 bases, and 14 bases lay in between.

This clone was picked up a small number of times. The chain recombines TRBV30 with TRBJ1-6; the D is unclear. The CDR3 is 11 amino acids. Germline CDR1 and CDR2: GTSNPN and SVGIG (reference sequence). V was cut by 3 bases and J by 9 bases, with 6 bases left in between. CDR3 loop: CAWSATSPLHF. The CDR3 DNA reads TGTGCCTGGAGCGCGACTTCACCCCTCCACTTT.

In DNA, the CDR3 is TGTGCTAGTGGTTTGGAAAGCACTGAAGCTTTCTTT. This gives the protein CASGLESTEAFF. This chain uses TRBV12-5 with TRBJ1-1, with D unclear. Between the trimmed V and J ends, which lost 1 base and 4 bases, there was a span of 4 bases. Germline-derived CDR1 and CDR2 are LGHNT and FRNRAP. The CDR3 spans 12 residues.

The V call is TRBV19, the J call TRBJ1-6; D perhaps matches TRBD1 (6 bases). Germline CDR1 is LNHDA and CDR2 is SQIVND (reference sequence). V lost 5 bases to trimming and J lost 7 bases, with 18 bases between them. The CDR3 contains 16 residues. The CDR3 loop reads CASSAVTGFGNSPLHF. As DNA, the CDR3 is TGTGCCAGTAGTGCCGTGACAGGATTTGGGAATTCACCCCTCCACTTT.